Sequencing of this TCR beta chain was carried out in a study of cytomegalovirus exposure and HLA in healthy donors. In the study overall: When about 400 donors were genotyped, roughly 80% of them were found to fall in the Caucasian-associated ancestry cluster.

Both 60 Vbeta primers and 13 Jbeta primers went into the PCR. Some clones are missing from TCRdb's copy, which holds only in-frame ones; the method was immunoSEQ multiplex PCR. The repertoire holds approximately 90,000 clones, with 76% as singletons. The CDR3 is 14 residues long. Trimming cost V 3 bases and J 6 bases; bases outside gene matches: 5. The germline gives CDR1 KGHSH, CDR2 LQKENI. Material for sequencing was PBMCs. The gene calls are TRBV18 and TRBJ1-3; the match to TRBD1 covers 7 bases. The sequence came from a man aged 40-49 years in good health and CMV-seronegative. The CDR3 sequence: CASSPPTGVNTIYF. DNA of the CDR3: TGTGCCAGCTCACCCCCCACAGGGGTAAACACCATATATTTT.